The T cell receptor beta chain under discussion was sequenced for a study of blood T cell repertoires in COVID-19. Study in general: From T cells, B-cell-depleted T cells, or PBMCs came the material, which was cDNA or gDNA.

V was shortened by 3 bases and J by 0 bases, with 16 bases between the two germline ends. The CDR3 spans 17 residues. Germline V gives CDR1 LNHDA, CDR2 SQIVND (reference sequence). Only in-frame clones appear in the TCRdb table, and some are missing; sequencing was by immunoSEQ multiplex PCR. Among fewer than 300,000 clones listed, 80% to 95% were seen once. Self-reported history from a screening survey and questionnaire set each donor's cohort. For recovered donors of Cohort 3, there were two negative PCRs, clearance, or symptom resolution. The chain couples TRBV19 to TRBJ2-3, with a possible D match to TRBD1 (5 bases). Sequenced sample: PBMCs or T cells enriched from blood (not recorded which). The clonotype was recovered from a woman in her 30s who had recovered from COVID-19. The CDR3 reads CASSIPTGPPSTDTQYF. CDR3 DNA: TGTGCCAGTAGTATCCCTACAGGTCCCCCTAGCACAGATACGCAGTATTTT. Variable domain in full (rest from reference TRBV19 and TRBJ2-3): DGGITQSPKYLFRKEGQNVTLSCEQNLNHDAMYWYRQDPGQGLRLIYYSQIVNDFQKGDIAEGYSVSREKKESFPLTVTSAQKNPTAFYLCASSIPTGPPSTDTQYFGPGTRLTVL.